A selection of T cell receptor beta chains follows, all from one sample in a study of T-cell memory formation after mild COVID-19. A single record per CDR3 protein comes from TCRdb applying MiXCR to the 5' RACE reads. The data contain roughly 310,000 distinct CDR3 sequences, 15% of them singletons. Sample: PBMCs or a T cell subset sorted from them (not recorded which). These receptors originate from a man aged 18 to 29 who had mild COVID-19 (a few samples of this study predate the infection). Cell type and time point are not known. CDR3s include the opening cysteine and the closing phenylalanine or tryptophan.

V gene	J gene	CDR3 protein
TRBV5-4	TRBJ1-3	CASSPDGPSGNGNTIYF
TRBV10-3	TRBJ2-3	CAISRNSGGGTDTQYF
TRBV4-1	TRBJ1-5	CASSQAYGSQPQHF
TRBV12-3/TRBV12-4	TRBJ2-1	CASIIGVLSNEQFF
TRBV6-2/TRBV6-3	TRBJ1-1	CASSYLDREDEAFF
TRBV7-9	TRBJ1-1	CASSLGDVNTEAFF
TRBV7-2	TRBJ2-3	CASSSGDRGTDTQYF
TRBV28	TRBJ1-5	CASLEGGMGNQPQHF
TRBV11-1	TRBJ2-5	CASSWWGAAQETQYF
TRBV7-3	TRBJ2-3	CASSQYASGGPNTQYF
TRBV7-9	TRBJ2-5	CASTKGDSETQYF
TRBV7-2	TRBJ2-7	CASSRGGTDVAYEQYF
TRBV7-8	TRBJ2-1	CASSLAPGGGHSSYNEQFF
TRBV7-8	TRBJ1-5	CASSRGRVNQPQHF
TRBV24-1	TRBJ1-5	CATSDPGQPQHF
TRBV7-2	TRBJ2-1	CASRPGGSYNEQFF
TRBV7-3	TRBJ2-6	CASSLFGPIPNSGANVLTF
TRBV29-1	TRBJ2-2	CSVRKGQGFSGELFF
TRBV7-2	TRBJ1-5	CASSPGTAYSNQPQHF
TRBV7-9	TRBJ2-5	CASSTNGGLKETQYF
TRBV5-1	TRBJ2-2	CASSEDHRNTGELFF
TRBV7-3	TRBJ2-3	CASSLIGRRGITDTQYF
TRBV11-2	TRBJ1-4	CASSRFPRGLNEKLFF
TRBV30	TRBJ1-1	CAWSVRDTEAFF
TRBV15	TRBJ1-5	CATSRGTGQPQHF
TRBV12-3/TRBV12-4	TRBJ2-7	CASSILVEQYF
TRBV7-3	TRBJ2-1	CASSPTYGDEQFF
TRBV7-9	TRBJ2-3	CASDRATEGDTQYF
TRBV12-3/TRBV12-4	TRBJ2-5	CASSSDPTPETQYF